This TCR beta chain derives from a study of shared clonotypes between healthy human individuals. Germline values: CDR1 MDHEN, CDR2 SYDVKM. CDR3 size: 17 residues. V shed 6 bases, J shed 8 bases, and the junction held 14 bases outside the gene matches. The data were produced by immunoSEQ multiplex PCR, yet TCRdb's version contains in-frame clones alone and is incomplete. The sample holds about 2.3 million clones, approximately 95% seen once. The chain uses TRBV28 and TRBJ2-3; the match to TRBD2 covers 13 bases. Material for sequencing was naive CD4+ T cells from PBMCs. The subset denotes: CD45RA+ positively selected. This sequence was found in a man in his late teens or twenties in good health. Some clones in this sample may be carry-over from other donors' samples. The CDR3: CASRFGRLAGGGGTQYF. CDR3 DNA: TGTGCCAGCAGGTTCGGGAGACTAGCGGGAGGAGGGGGTACGCAGTATTTT.